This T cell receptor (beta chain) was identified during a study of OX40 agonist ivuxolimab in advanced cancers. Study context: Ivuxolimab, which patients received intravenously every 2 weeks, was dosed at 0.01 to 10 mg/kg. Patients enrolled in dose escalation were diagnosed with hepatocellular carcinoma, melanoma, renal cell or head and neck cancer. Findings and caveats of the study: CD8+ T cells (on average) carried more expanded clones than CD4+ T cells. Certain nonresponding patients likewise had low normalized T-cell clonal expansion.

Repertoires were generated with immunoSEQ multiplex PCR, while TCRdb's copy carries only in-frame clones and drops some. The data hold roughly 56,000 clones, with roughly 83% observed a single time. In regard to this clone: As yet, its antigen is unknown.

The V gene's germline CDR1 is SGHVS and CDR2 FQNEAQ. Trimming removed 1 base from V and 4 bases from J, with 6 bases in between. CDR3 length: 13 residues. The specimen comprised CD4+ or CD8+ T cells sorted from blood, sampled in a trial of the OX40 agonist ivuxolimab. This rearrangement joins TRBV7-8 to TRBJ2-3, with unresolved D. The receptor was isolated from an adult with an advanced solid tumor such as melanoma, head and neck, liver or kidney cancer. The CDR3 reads CASSLGLPDTQYF. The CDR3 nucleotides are TGTGCCAGCAGCTTAGGTCTCCCAGATACGCAGTATTTT.